Shown below are 22 T cell receptor beta chains from a single sample sequenced in a study of cytomegalovirus exposure and HLA in healthy donors. The study ran its PCR with 60 Vbeta and 13 Jbeta primers. The repertoire was sequenced with immunoSEQ multiplex PCR; TCRdb's copy has only in-frame clones and lacks some. The data show approximately 170,000 clones, 75% seen once. Sequences were obtained from PBMCs. These receptors all come from a male donor in good health and CMV-seronegative.

This chain links TRBV5-1 with TRBJ2-3; 7 bases line up with TRBD2. V lost 0 bases to trimming and J lost 2 bases; unmatched junction nucleotides: 3. Germline CDR1 and CDR2: SGHRS and YFSETQ. The CDR3 covers 15 residues. The CDR3 sequence is CASSLGLAHTDTQYF. The CDR3 DNA sequence: TGCGCCAGCAGCTTGGGACTAGCACACACAGATACGCAGTATTTT. The complete variable domain, with remaining parts taken from reference TRBV5-1 and TRBJ2-3, reads KAGVTQTPRYLIKTRGQQVTLSCSPISGHRSVSWYQQTPGQGLQFLFEYFSETQRNKGNFPGRFSGRQFSNSRSEMNVSTLELGDSALYLCASSLGLAHTDTQYFGPGTRLTVL.

V is TRBV6-5 and J is TRBJ2-2, with 9 bases aligning to TRBD2. After removal of 2 bases from V and 7 bases from J, the junction contained 2 bases not matched to a gene. CDR1 MNHEY and CDR2 SVGAGI come from the germline V gene. The CDR3 sequence is 14 residues long. CDR3 DNA: TGTGCCAGCAGTTACGGCGGGAGGGGCGGGGAGCTGTTTTTT. Translated: CASSYGGRGGELFF.

The chain carries TRBV5-6 and TRBJ2-3, with D maybe TRBD2 (6 bases). Germline V gene lookup returns CDR1 SGHDT and CDR2 YYEEEE. Trimming removed 4 bases at V and 2 bases at J, with 20 bases between. CDR3 length: 17 residues. The CDR3 DNA reads TGTGCCAGCAGCACCCGGCGGGCGGGGCGGGTCACAGATACGCAGTATTTT. Its protein product is CASSTRRAGRVTDTQYF. Looking up the rest from reference TRBV5-6 and TRBJ2-3 gives the full variable domain: DAGVTQSPTHLIKTRGQQVTLRCSPKSGHDTVSWYQQALGQGPQFIFQYYEEEERQRGNFPDRFSGHQFPNYSSELNVNALLLGDSALYLCASSTRRAGRVTDTQYFGPGTRLTVL.

This clone was counted a few times. CDR3 region: CASSLMASNTGELFF. The CDR3 bases are TGTGCCAGCAGTTTAATGGCATCGAACACCGGGGAGCTGTTTTTT. V usage is TRBV27 and J usage is TRBJ2-2; no definite D call. This CDR3 contains 15 residues. V lost 2 bases to trimming and J lost 0 bases, with 7 bases between them. CDR1 is MNHEY and CDR2 is SMNVEV in the germline V gene (reference sequence).

The chain has TRBV19 and TRBJ1-1; 12 positions agree with TRBD1. Trimming at V came to 5 bases and at J to 1 base, leaving 5 bases not matched to a gene. The CDR3 runs to 16 residues. In germline, CDR1 is LNHDA, CDR2 SQIVND (reference sequence). Written as DNA, the CDR3 is TGTGCCAGTAGTGGAGGGACAGGGGGCGAGAACACTGAAGCTTTCTTT. Translation: CASSGGTGGENTEAFF.

The chain has TRBV7-9 and TRBJ2-1; possible D gene TRBD1, 7 bases. The germline V gene encodes CDR1 SEHNR and CDR2 FQNEAQ (reference sequence). There are 16 residues in the CDR3. V lost 5 bases and J 4 bases, leaving 18 bases between the germline ends. CDR3 protein: CASSPRDSGGYNEQFF. The DNA of the CDR3 is TGTGCCAGCAGCCCCAGGGACAGTGGGGGGTACAATGAGCAGTTCTTC. The whole variable domain, filled in from reference TRBV7-9 and TRBJ2-1, reads DTGVSQNPRHKITKRGQNVTFRCDPISEHNRLYWYRQTLGQGPEFLTYFQNEAQLEKSRLLSDRFSAERPKGSFSTLEIQRTEQGDSAMYLCASSPRDSGGYNEQFFGPGTRLTVL.

In DNA form, the CDR3 reads TGTGCCAGCAGCTTAGGACTGAACAATGAGCAGTTCTTC. Amino acids: CASSLGLNNEQFF. The chain links TRBV7-9 to TRBJ2-1; unclear D gene. Between the trimmed V and J ends, which lost 1 base and 5 bases, there was a span of 6 bases. Germline V gene data show CDR1 as SEHNR and CDR2 as FQNEAQ (reference sequence). The CDR3 is made up of 13 amino acids.

In the case of this clone: A read error may account for a junction end that differs from germline. CDR3 nucleotide sequence: TGTTCCAGCAGCTTAGGGGAGGGAAAAAACGAGCAGTACTTC. Translation: CSSSLGEGKNEQYF. This chain uses TRBV7-9 with TRBJ2-7; 7 bases fit TRBD2. Germline CDR1 SEHNR, CDR2 FQNEAQ (reference sequence). CDR3 length equals 14 residues.

J is TRBJ1-5 and V is TRBV6-1; D ambiguous. The CDR3 runs to 15 residues. In germline, CDR1 is MNHNS, CDR2 SASEGT. V was pared by 0 bases and J by 6 bases, with 12 bases between. This chain's CDR3 is CASSEATGVGQPQHF. CDR3 sequence (DNA): TGTGCCAGCAGTGAAGCGACCGGGGTGGGTCAGCCCCAGCATTTT.

This clone has a handful of counts. The V call is TRBV9, the J call TRBJ2-7; weak D call: TRBD2 (7 bases). V was trimmed by 4 bases and J by 4 bases, leaving 15 bases between them. The CDR3 spans 14 residues. Germline V gene data show CDR1 as SGDLS and CDR2 as YYNGEE. The CDR3 loop is CASSFTAGAYEQYF. CDR3 nucleotide sequence: TGTGCCAGCAGCTTTACGGCGGGGGCTTACGAGCAGTACTTC.

The rearrangement joins TRBV9 to TRBJ2-6; D is perhaps TRBD2 (7 bases). Germline V CDR1 and CDR2: SGDLS, YYNGEE. CDR3 length: 17 amino acids. Trimming took off 2 bases at V and 0 bases at J, with 12 bases between the two ends. The CDR3 sequence: CASSVGGPRSGANVLTF. The CDR3 bases are TGTGCCAGCAGCGTGGGGGGGCCCCGCTCTGGGGCCAACGTCCTGACTTTC.

This clone appeared a single time. The V call is TRBV7-7, the J call TRBJ2-1, with 7 bases identical to TRBD1. The J segment lost 7 bases and the V segment lost 3 bases, leaving 9 bases of the junction unmatched. The length of the CDR3 is 15 residues. CDR1 and CDR2 from the germline V gene are SSHAT and FNYEAQ (reference sequence). DNA of the CDR3: TGTGCCAGCAGCTTGGAACAGGGGAACGCGAATGAGCAGTTCTTC. It codes for CASSLEQGNANEQFF.

This chain links TRBV5-1 with TRBJ2-7; D may be TRBD1 (5 bases). The CDR3 extends over 12 amino acids. Germline assignment: CDR1 SGHRS and CDR2 YFSETQ. V was clipped by 6 bases and J by 4 bases, with 11 bases between them. CDR3 residues: CASKGFDYEQYF. Written as DNA, the CDR3 is TGCGCCAGCAAGGGGTTTGATTACGAGCAGTACTTC.

This clone was counted a few times. The chain is built from TRBV6-6 and TRBJ1-1, with D unclear. V lost 2 bases and J lost 7, with 11 bases in between. Germline CDR1 is MNHNY and CDR2 is SVGAGI (reference sequence). This CDR3 has 13 residues. The CDR3 nucleotides read TGTGCCAGCAGTTACGGGCAGCCACGTGAAGCTTTCTTT. Its protein is CASSYGQPREAFF.

This clone was observed once. CDR3 sequence reads: CASSRGQNDFYGYTF. DNA of the CDR3: TGTGCCAGCAGTAGGGGACAGAATGACTTCTATGGCTACACCTTC. The chain employs TRBV7-3 and TRBJ1-2, with TRBD1 identical over 7 bases. Looked up from germline, CDR1 is SGHTA and CDR2 is FQGTGA. Losses at the gene ends were 6 bases for V and 4 bases for J; bases not matched to a gene: 11. CDR3 length equals 15 residues.

V usage is TRBV6-1 and J usage is TRBJ1-1; tentatively, D is TRBD1 (6 bases). V was trimmed by 4 bases and J by 4 bases, leaving 13 bases between them. Germline CDR1 MNHNS, CDR2 SASEGT. CDR3 length equals 14 residues. This CDR3 is CASSVRGQTTEAFF. The DNA of the CDR3 is TGTGCCAGCAGTGTCCGCGGACAGACCACTGAAGCTTTCTTT.

CDR3: CASSLPGTGVVEAFF. In DNA form, the CDR3 reads TGTGCCAGCAGCTTACCAGGGACAGGGGTCGTCGAAGCTTTCTTT. The V and J genes are TRBV11-2 and TRBJ1-1; TRBD1 matches 10 bases. This CDR3 comprises 15 residues. CDR1 and CDR2 from the germline V gene are SGHAT and FQNNGV. The V and J ends lost 2 bases and 8 bases, in that order; junction bases with no gene match: 8.

The chain uses TRBV23-1 and TRBJ2-7; 7 nucleotides line up with TRBD1. TRBV23-1 is identified as an open reading frame with a role that is uncertain. This CDR3 contains 16 residues. The J segment lost 2 bases and the V segment lost 3 bases, leaving 10 bases of the junction unmatched. The DNA for the CDR3 is TGCGCCAGCAGTCAGCGTCCGGGACAGCAGACCTACGAGCAGTACTTC. Translating it yields CASSQRPGQQTYEQYF.

The rearrangement links TRBV6-1 to TRBJ1-1, with D maybe TRBD1 (5 bases). This CDR3 spans 15 amino acids. The ends were cut back, 7 bases at V and 1 base at J, with 16 bases in the middle. CDR1 and CDR2 (germline): MNHNS, SASEGT. CDR3 amino acids: CASKRDGVGNTEAFF. DNA of the CDR3: TGTGCCAGCAAGCGGGACGGGGTGGGGAACACTGAAGCTTTCTTT.

The chain carries TRBV28 and TRBJ2-5; TRBD2 agrees at 12 bases. The CDR3 sequence is 12 residues long. Germline CDR1 reads MDHEN; CDR2 reads SYDVKM. J lost 7 bases, V lost 7 bases, and 1 base had no gene match. For the CDR3, the DNA is TGTGCCAGCATGACTAGCGGGAGGACCCAGTACTTC. It is translated as CASMTSGRTQYF.

The table lists this clone with a count of one. V and J are TRBV28 and TRBJ1-5; D remains ambiguous. V lost 6 bases and J lost 7, with 16 bases in between. This CDR3 comprises 14 residues. Germline V gene data show CDR1 as MDHEN and CDR2 as SYDVKM. CDR3 residues: CASRPFVARQPQHF. The DNA for the CDR3 is TGTGCCAGCAGACCCTTCGTAGCGAGGCAGCCCCAGCATTTT.

The genes are TRBV29-1 and TRBJ2-1; TRBD2 matches 7 bases. CDR3 length: 12 residues. The germline gives CDR1 SQVTM, CDR2 ANQGSEA. Trimming at V came to 4 bases and at J to 8 bases, leaving 5 bases not matched to a gene. CDR3 coding DNA: TGCAGCGTTGTTGCGGGAGTAGATGAGCAGTTCTTC. Protein: CSVVAGVDEQFF.